The 29 T cell receptor beta chains presented below share a single source sample, sequenced in a study of CD8+ T cells in alopecia areata. Reverse transcription of extracted RNA yielded cDNA, which provided the sequencing template. Some clones are missing from TCRdb's copy, which holds only in-frame ones; the method was immunoSEQ multiplex PCR. The repertoire includes 100,000 to 130,000 clones, 50% to 60% of them detected once, and roughly 25% sits in the top ten. The sample was NKG2D-low CD8+ T cells sorted from blood. Source of these receptors: a human donor with alopecia areata.

This clone has only a few counts. The chain is built from TRBV29-1 and TRBJ2-3; D remains ambiguous. The CDR3 contains 14 residues. V lost 1 base to trimming and J lost 0 bases, with 8 bases between them. Germline V lookup: CDR1 SQVTM, CDR2 ANQGSEA. The CDR3 reads CSVEGIGSTDTQYF. CDR3 nucleotides: TGCAGCGTTGAAGGTATCGGAAGCACAGATACGCAGTATTTT.

This rearrangement joins TRBV7-3 to TRBJ1-5, with 7 bases aligning to TRBD1. Unmatched junction bases numbered 2, after V lost 5 bases and J lost 4 bases. This CDR3 contains 13 residues. CDR1 is SGHTA and CDR2 is FQGTGA in the germline V gene. CDR3 DNA: TGTGCCAGCAGCCCAGGGGGAAATCAGCCCCAGCATTTT. This gives the protein CASSPGGNQPQHF.

The chain employs TRBV13 and TRBJ2-3; D call uncertain. The CDR3 runs to 11 residues. Germline V CDR1 and CDR2: PRHDT, FYEKMQ (reference sequence). The V and J ends lost 6 bases and 4 bases respectively, with 5 bases between them. CDR3 protein: CASSGADTQYF. In nucleotides, the CDR3 is TGTGCCAGCAGTGGGGCAGATACGCAGTATTTT.

The genes are TRBV7-9 and TRBJ2-7; 7 bases align to TRBD2. This CDR3 has 16 amino acids. The V segment lost 3 bases and the J segment 7 bases; nucleotides outside the gene matches: 15. Germline CDR1 and CDR2: SEHNR and FQNEAQ (reference sequence). This CDR3 reads CASSFVGRAGTEEQYF. DNA for the CDR3: TGTGCCAGCAGCTTCGTCGGTAGAGCGGGAACGGAAGAGCAGTACTTC.

The chain carries TRBV5-1 and TRBJ2-7; D unresolved. Germline CDR1 is SGHRS and CDR2 is YFSETQ. The V and J ends lost 3 bases and 2 bases respectively, with 12 bases between them. The CDR3 is made up of 14 amino acids. The CDR3 sequence is CASSSPGRPYEQYF. The DNA of the CDR3 is TGCGCCAGCAGCTCGCCCGGGCGGCCCTACGAGCAGTACTTC.

The CDR3 sequence is CASSILAVLTDNEQFF. In DNA, the CDR3 is TGTGCCAGTAGTATACTGGCGGTCCTAACTGATAATGAGCAGTTCTTC. V and J are TRBV19 and TRBJ2-1; D gene uncertain. This CDR3 is built from 16 residues. Trimming took 2 bases from V and 7 from J, leaving 18 bases between them. Germline V lookup: CDR1 LNHDA, CDR2 SQIVND (reference sequence). Filled out from reference TRBV19 and TRBJ2-1, the complete variable domain reads DGGITQSPKYLFRKEGQNVTLSCEQNLNHDAMYWYRQDPGQGLRLIYYSQIVNDFQKGDIAEGYSVSREKKESFPLTVTSAQKNPTAFYLCASSILAVLTDNEQFFGPGTRLTVL.

In DNA form, the CDR3 reads TGTGCCAGCAGCGCCGGGACAGACCTCCAAGAGACCCAGTACTTC. Translating it yields CASSAGTDLQETQYF. The chain joins TRBV5-5 to TRBJ2-5; 7 bases fit TRBD1. The CDR3 runs 15 residues. CDR1 SGHKS and CDR2 YYEKEE come from the germline V gene (reference sequence). With 4 bases clipped from V and 1 base from J, the junction kept 7 bases outside the gene matches.

V is TRBV7-2 and J is TRBJ2-1, with 8 bases matching TRBD2. With 5 bases clipped from V and 4 bases from J, the junction kept 10 bases outside the gene matches. Germline V gene data show CDR1 as SGHTA and CDR2 as FQGNSA. CDR3 length: 16 amino acids. The CDR3 bases are TGTGCCAGCAGCCCCTATTCCGGACTAGCTTACAATGAGCAGTTCTTC. Translating gives CASSPYSGLAYNEQFF.

This rearrangement joins TRBV15 to TRBJ2-7, with 8 bases fitting TRBD1. This CDR3 has 15 residues. Trimming at V came to 5 bases and at J to 5 bases, leaving 11 bases not matched to a gene. Looked up from germline, CDR1 is LNHNV and CDR2 is YYDKDF (reference sequence). CDR3 bases: TGTGCCACCAGCGGACGAGACAGGGGCAAGAACGAGCAGTACTTC. It specifies CATSGRDRGKNEQYF.

The count of this clone is one. The chain links TRBV9 to TRBJ2-3; possibly TRBD2 for D (5 bases). Germline CDR1 SGDLS, CDR2 YYNGEE. CDR3 length: 15 residues. The V end lost 3 bases, the J end lost 2 bases, and 13 bases lay between the germline ends. CDR3 DNA sequence: TGTGCCAGCAGCGGCCTCGCGGGCTCCACAGATACGCAGTATTTT. Translating gives CASSGLAGSTDTQYF.

This clone occurred many times. The rearrangement links TRBV28 to TRBJ2-1; TRBD2 matches at 10 bases. After removal of 2 bases from V and 7 bases from J, the junction contained 5 bases not matched to a gene. Per germline, CDR1 MDHEN and CDR2 SYDVKM. The CDR3 length is 15 residues. CDR3 loop: CASSLLAGESNEQFF. The CDR3 DNA follows: TGTGCCAGCAGTTTACTAGCGGGGGAAAGTAATGAGCAGTTCTTC.

The chain has TRBV28 and TRBJ2-1; D is unclear. Trimming removed 8 bases from V and 0 bases from J, with 17 bases in between. In germline, CDR1 is MDHEN, CDR2 SYDVKM. The CDR3 runs 16 residues. The CDR3 region is CASSSWGISSYNEQFF. The CDR3 region has the DNA TGTGCCAGCTCTTCTTGGGGTATAAGCTCCTACAATGAGCAGTTCTTC.

The V gene is TRBV7-9, the J gene TRBJ2-1, with 11 bases matching TRBD2. With 5 bases clipped from V and 1 base from J, the junction kept 10 bases outside the gene matches. Per germline, CDR1 SEHNR and CDR2 FQNEAQ (reference sequence). This CDR3 region has 18 residues. This CDR3 is CASSTPGTSGESYNEQFF. The CDR3 DNA reads as TGTGCCAGCAGCACCCCCGGGACTAGCGGAGAATCCTACAATGAGCAGTTCTTC.

In DNA, the CDR3 is TGTGCCACCAGGGATGAGGGGACTTCCCAAGAGACCCAGTACTTC. Encoded protein: CATRDEGTSQETQYF. This chain connects TRBV15 to TRBJ2-5; the D gene is possibly TRBD2 (6 bases). Trimming pared 6 bases from V and 1 base from J, leaving 15 bases between. This CDR3 contains 15 residues. Per the germline V gene, CDR1 is LNHNV and CDR2 is YYDKDF (reference sequence).

This sequence joins TRBV29-1 and TRBJ1-2; no clear D. Germline CDR1 SQVTM, CDR2 ANQGSEA. The CDR3 runs 11 residues. V shed 7 bases and J shed 5 bases, with 11 bases lying between them. The DNA of the CDR3 is TGCAGCGGAGACGATATGTATGGCTACACCTTC. Translating gives CSGDDMYGYTF.

This clone was counted a few times. The chain combines TRBV9 with TRBJ1-1; 9 bases align to TRBD1. Germline V CDR1 and CDR2: SGDLS, YYNGEE. This CDR3 contains 15 residues. Germline trimming cut 3 bases from V and 4 bases from J; bases unmatched to any gene: 7. Here the CDR3 reads CASSGRGQGATEAFF. The CDR3 DNA sequence: TGTGCCAGCAGCGGCAGGGGACAGGGAGCCACTGAAGCTTTCTTT.

This chain connects TRBV30 to TRBJ2-3; a possible D gene is TRBD2 (6 bases). Germline V gene lookup returns CDR1 GTSNPN and CDR2 SVGIG (reference sequence). CDR3 length: 13 residues. Deletions cut 4 bases from V and 1 base from J, with 9 bases between. The CDR3 nucleotides read TGTGCCTGGACTAGCGTCCGCACAGATACGCAGTATTTT. This translates into CAWTSVRTDTQYF.

This sequence joins TRBV27 and TRBJ2-1, with 13 positions matching TRBD2. CDR1 MNHEY and CDR2 SMNVEV come from the germline V gene (reference sequence). The trim removed 10 bases at V and 5 bases at J, leaving 2 bases unmatched. The CDR3 length is 13 residues. The CDR3 bases are TGTGCCACGGGACTAGCGGGGAACAATGAGCAGTTCTTC. The encoded protein is CATGLAGNNEQFF.

The chain carries TRBV7-9 and TRBJ2-1, with unresolved D. The CDR3 spans 14 residues. Germline CDR1 reads SEHNR; CDR2 reads FQNEAQ (reference sequence). Trimming took off 3 bases at V and 2 bases at J, with 8 bases between the two ends. CDR3 sequence (DNA): TGTGCCAGCAGCTTTGAGGAAACCTACAATGAGCAGTTCTTC. Protein: CASSFEETYNEQFF.

The chain links TRBV6-6 to TRBJ2-7, with D possibly being TRBD1 or TRBD2 (5 bases each). Per the germline V gene, CDR1 is MNHNY and CDR2 is SVGAGI (reference sequence). V lost 8 bases, J lost 4 bases, and 9 bases lay in between. This CDR3 comprises 11 residues. This CDR3 reads CASGGDYEQYF. The DNA for the CDR3 is TGTGCCAGCGGGGGAGATTACGAGCAGTACTTC.

CDR3 sequence (DNA): TGCGCCAGCAGCCAGGGAACAGGGGGCCGCACTGAAGCTTTCTTT. It codes for CASSQGTGGRTEAFF. J is TRBJ1-1 and V is TRBV4-1; 9 bases fit TRBD1. The CDR3 covers 15 residues. CDR1 and CDR2 (germline): MGHRA, YSYEKL. V lost 3 bases, J lost 4 bases, and 6 bases stayed unmatched.

J is TRBJ2-5 and V is TRBV2; a weak D match, TRBD2 (5 bases). Germline V gene data show CDR1 as SNHLY and CDR2 as FYNNEI. Between the trimmed V and J ends, which lost 8 bases and 5 bases, there was a span of 18 bases. This CDR3 is built from 14 residues. DNA for the CDR3: TGTGCCAGCTATGTGGGAGATCCGGGGGAGACCCAGTACTTC. Translated, it gives CASYVGDPGETQYF.

As DNA, the CDR3 is TGTGCCAGCTCCCCCGGGGGCGCATTCACTGAAGCTTTCTTT. It yields the protein CASSPGGAFTEAFF. The genes are TRBV7-3 and TRBJ1-1, with D perhaps matching TRBD1 (6 bases). The CDR3 runs to 14 residues. Germline CDR1 is SGHTA and CDR2 is FQGTGA. V dropped 8 bases and J dropped 4 bases, with 17 bases sitting between them.

The genes are TRBV9 and TRBJ2-1; D is perhaps TRBD1 (5 bases). CDR3 length equals 14 residues. Between the trimmed V and J ends, which lost 4 bases and 5 bases, there was a span of 13 bases. The V gene's germline CDR1 is SGDLS and CDR2 YYNGEE. CDR3 amino acids: CASSTIQANNEQFF. The CDR3 nucleotides read TGTGCCAGCAGCACGATACAGGCGAACAATGAGCAGTTCTTC.

This clone is categorized as medium-sized. The rearrangement joins TRBV10-1 to TRBJ2-2, with 8 bases matching TRBD2. The germline V gene has CDR1 WNHNN and CDR2 SYGVQD (reference sequence). There are 15 residues in the CDR3. J gave up 6 bases and V 5 bases, and 8 bases lay outside the gene matches. CDR3 sequence reads: CASSPSGSVAGELFF. CDR3 sequence (DNA): TGCGCCAGCAGTCCGAGCGGGAGTGTCGCCGGGGAGCTGTTTTTT.

CDR3 residues: CAISETFRAGVWEQYF. CDR3 sequence (DNA): TGTGCCATCAGTGAGACTTTCAGGGCGGGAGTTTGGGAGCAGTACTTC. The V gene is TRBV10-3, the J gene TRBJ2-7; 7 nucleotides match TRBD2. The CDR3 runs to 16 residues. V lost 2 bases and J lost 7; bases outside the gene matches: 14. From germline, CDR1 is ENHRY and CDR2 SYGVKD.

The V call is TRBV19, the J call TRBJ2-7; D is possibly TRBD2 (5 bases). There are 15 residues in the CDR3. The germline gives CDR1 LNHDA, CDR2 SQIVND (reference sequence). V lost 8 bases and J 0 bases, leaving 17 bases between the germline ends. The CDR3, as DNA: TGTGCCAGTTCCTTGACGATAGCGTCCTCCTACGAGCAGTACTTC. Translating gives CASSLTIASSYEQYF.

Note on this clone: Other DNA sequences in the same sample also yield this CDR3. The chain couples TRBV7-9 to TRBJ2-7; D is ambiguous. This CDR3 contains 12 residues. Trimming left V 5 bases short and J 2 bases short, with 7 bases between. Germline assignment: CDR1 SEHNR and CDR2 FQNEAQ (reference sequence). CDR3 protein: CASSSPTYEQYF. The DNA for the CDR3 is TGTGCCAGCAGCAGCCCCACCTACGAGCAGTACTTC.

This clone is a singleton in its sample. This chain links TRBV2 with TRBJ1-2; 10 bases map to TRBD1. The CDR3 loop spans 13 amino acids. Looked up from germline, CDR1 is SNHLY and CDR2 is FYNNEI. J gave up 8 bases and V 6 bases, and 6 bases lay outside the gene matches. CDR3 loop: CASSQTGGWGYTF. Here the CDR3 DNA reads TGTGCCAGCAGCCAGACAGGGGGCTGGGGCTACACCTTC.